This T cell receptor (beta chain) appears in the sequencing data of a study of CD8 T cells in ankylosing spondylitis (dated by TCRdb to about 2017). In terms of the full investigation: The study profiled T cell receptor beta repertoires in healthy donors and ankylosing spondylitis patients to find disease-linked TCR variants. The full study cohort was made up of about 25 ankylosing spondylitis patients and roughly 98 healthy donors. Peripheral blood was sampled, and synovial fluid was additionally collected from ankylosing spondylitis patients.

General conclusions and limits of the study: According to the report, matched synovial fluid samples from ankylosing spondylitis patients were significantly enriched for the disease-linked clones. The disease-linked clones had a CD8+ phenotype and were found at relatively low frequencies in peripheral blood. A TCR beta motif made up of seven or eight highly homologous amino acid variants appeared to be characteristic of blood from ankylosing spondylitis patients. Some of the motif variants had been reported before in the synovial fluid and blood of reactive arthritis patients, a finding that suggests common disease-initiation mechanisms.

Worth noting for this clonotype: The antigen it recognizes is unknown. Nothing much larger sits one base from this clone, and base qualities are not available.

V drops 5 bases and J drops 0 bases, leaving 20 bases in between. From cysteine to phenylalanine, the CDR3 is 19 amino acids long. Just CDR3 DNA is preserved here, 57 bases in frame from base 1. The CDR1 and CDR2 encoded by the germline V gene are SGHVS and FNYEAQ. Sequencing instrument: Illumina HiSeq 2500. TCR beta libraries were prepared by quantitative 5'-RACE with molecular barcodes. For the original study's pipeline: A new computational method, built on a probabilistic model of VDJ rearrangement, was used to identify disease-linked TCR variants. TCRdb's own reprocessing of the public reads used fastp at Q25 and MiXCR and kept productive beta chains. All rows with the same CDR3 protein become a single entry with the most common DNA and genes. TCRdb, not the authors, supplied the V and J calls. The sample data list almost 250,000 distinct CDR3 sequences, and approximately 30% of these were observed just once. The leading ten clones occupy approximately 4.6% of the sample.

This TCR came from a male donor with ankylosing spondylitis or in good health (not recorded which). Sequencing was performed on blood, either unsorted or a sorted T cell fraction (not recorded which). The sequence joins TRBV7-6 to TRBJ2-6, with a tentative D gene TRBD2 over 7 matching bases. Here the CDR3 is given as CASSPSRGGWYSGANVLTF. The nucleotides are TGTGCCAGCAGCCCCTCGAGGGGGGGTTGGTACTCTGGGGCCAACGTCCTGACTTTC.